Listed here are 7 T cell receptor beta chains from one sample, sequenced in a study of shared clonotypes between healthy human individuals (dated by TCRdb to the early 2020s). The library was obtained by the immunoSEQ multiplex PCR assay. Sourced from immuneACCESS, this table was stored by TCRdb with only in-frame sequences that have V and J called. A share of the clones is absent; for the studies checked, an unresolved V gene accounts for under half, and the remainder has no known explanation. This sample gives 2 million to 2.5 million clones in total; 85% to 95% of them show up just once. The ten top clones hold 0.35% to 0.5% of the sample. The source material was naive CD4+ T cells from PBMCs. What the cell subset or site label conveys for this sample: CD45RA+ positively selected. Every receptor here comes from a man between 18 and 29 years old in good health. Some clones in this sample may be carry-over from other donors' samples.

This clone is a singleton in its sample. The chain joins TRBV25-1 to TRBJ1-2; D ambiguous. Germline V gene data show CDR1 as MGHDK and CDR2 as SYGVNS. This CDR3 has 13 residues. V dropped 1 base and J dropped 6 bases, with 9 bases sitting between them. The CDR3, as DNA: TGTGCCAGCAGTGAATGGTCGCTGAATGGCTACACCTTC. This translates into CASSEWSLNGYTF.

The chain employs TRBV28 and TRBJ1-3; D unresolved. V lost 3 bases, J lost 0 bases, and 12 bases lay in between. CDR3 length: 16 amino acids. Per germline, CDR1 MDHEN and CDR2 SYDVKM. The CDR3 bases are TGTGCCAGCAGTTTGAGGCGAGTCCTCTCTGGAAACACCATATATTTT. This encodes CASSLRRVLSGNTIYF.

The chain combines TRBV5-1 with TRBJ2-1; 10 bases line up with TRBD2. CDR1 is SGHRS and CDR2 is YFSETQ in the germline V gene. Trimming removed 7 bases from V and 6 bases from J; junction bases left unmatched: 13. CDR3 size: 16 residues. The CDR3 sequence: CASLPGVSSGSNEQFF. DNA for the CDR3: TGCGCCAGCCTTCCGGGGGTGTCTAGCGGGAGCAATGAGCAGTTCTTC.

The V gene is TRBV5-6, the J gene TRBJ2-5; TRBD1 matches at 9 bases. The CDR3 totals 14 residues. The junction had 12 bases not matched to a gene; V was cut back by 3 bases and J by 12 bases. CDR1 and CDR2 from the germline V gene are SGHDT and YYEEEE. The CDR3, as DNA: TGTGCCAGCAGCTGGAGACAGGGGGGCCGAGATGAGTACTTC. Protein: CASSWRQGGRDEYF. The full variable domain, rest sourced from reference TRBV5-6 and TRBJ2-5, is DAGVTQSPTHLIKTRGQQVTLRCSPKSGHDTVSWYQQALGQGPQFIFQYYEEEERQRGNFPDRFSGHQFPNYSSELNVNALLLGDSALYLCASSWRQGGRDEYFGPGTRLLVL.

This clone has just one count. The chain uses TRBV19 and TRBJ2-7; possibly TRBD1 or TRBD2 for D (5 bases each). Germline loops: CDR1 LNHDA, CDR2 SQIVND (reference sequence). Deletions cut 11 bases from V and 0 bases from J, with 20 bases between. CDR3 length: 15 residues. CDR3 DNA sequence: TGTGCCCGCCTAACACGGGGACGGACCTCCTACGAGCAGTACTTC. This translates into CARLTRGRTSYEQYF.

The V call is TRBV27, the J call TRBJ2-1; 7 nucleotides agree with TRBD2. Losses at the gene ends were 5 bases for V and 5 bases for J; bases not matched to a gene: 9. The germline gives CDR1 MNHEY, CDR2 SMNVEV (reference sequence). CDR3 length: 15 residues. The CDR3 region is CASSTLREYHNEQFF. CDR3 nucleotide sequence: TGTGCCAGCAGTACTCTGCGGGAGTACCACAATGAGCAGTTCTTC.

This chain links TRBV2 with TRBJ1-2, with TRBD1 matching 9 bases. The CDR3 has 13 residues. J gave up 4 bases and V 6 bases, and 3 bases lay outside the gene matches. CDR1 and CDR2 from the germline V gene are SNHLY and FYNNEI. The CDR3 DNA sequence: TGTGCCAGCAGAGGACAGGGGATCTATGGCTACACCTTC. This gives the protein CASRGQGIYGYTF.